This T cell receptor beta chain was recorded in a study of cytomegalovirus exposure and HLA in healthy donors. Study-wide background: An early data release held tens of millions of unique TCRs from HLA-typed donors.

The study ran its PCR with 60 Vbeta and 13 Jbeta primers. The data were produced by immunoSEQ multiplex PCR, yet TCRdb's version contains in-frame clones alone and is incomplete. In the table there are about 140,000 clones, 75% to 85% of which are singletons. This clone showed up just once. Germline loops: CDR1 MNHNS, CDR2 SASEGT. The CDR3 is 15 amino acids. V was pared by 4 bases and J by 4 bases, with 5 bases of the junction left unmatched. Sequencing was done on a sample of PBMCs. This sequence was found in a man aged 40-49 years in good health and CMV-seronegative. The chain has TRBV6-1 and TRBJ2-5, with 11 bases that match TRBD2. CDR3 DNA sequence: TGTGCCAGCAGTGGATTAGCGGGGGGGCGAGAGACCCAGTACTTC. This gives the protein CASSGLAGGRETQYF.